This is a list of T cell receptor beta chains from one sample in a study of blood T cell repertoires in COVID-19. Repertoires were generated with immunoSEQ multiplex PCR, while TCRdb's copy carries only in-frame clones and drops some. Among over 45,000 clones listed, approximately 80% were seen once. Sequencing used peripheral blood. The receptors derive from a man in his sixties with acute or convalescent COVID-19. Both conserved end residues are part of each CDR3. A D gene is named only where the DNA matches it firmly. Clone size is given for some rows only: seen once, a few or many times, or a class if the clone is expanded.

>TRBV7-6|TRBJ1-1|NA|NA
CASSSPNTEAFF
TGTGCCAGCTCTAGCCCGAACACTGAAGCTTTCTTT
>TRBV11-2|TRBJ2-3|NA|NA
CASSLSAGSLLGDTQYF
TGTGCCAGCAGCTTAAGCGCCGGGTCCCTACTCGGGGATACGCAGTATTTT
>TRBV28|TRBJ1-5|NA|NA
CASSFGNQPQHF
TGTGCCAGCAGTTTCGGCAATCAGCCCCAGCATTTT
>TRBV6-5|TRBJ2-6|NA|NA
CASSYSGASGANVLTF
TGTGCCAGCAGTTACTCTGGGGCCTCTGGGGCCAACGTCCTGACTTTC
>TRBV2|TRBJ1-2|NA|NA
CASSEGSGPNYGYTF
TGTGCCAGCAGTGAAGGCAGCGGACCTAACTATGGCTACACCTTC
>TRBV4-2|TRBJ2-2|TRBD2|NA
CASSQYGGSRGGELFF
TGTGCCAGCAGCCAGTACGGGGGGTCCCGGGGCGGGGAGCTGTTTTTT
>TRBV10-2|TRBJ1-1|NA|NA
CASSDLRWNTEAFF
TGCGCCAGCAGTGATCTCAGGTGGAACACTGAAGCTTTCTTT
>TRBV2|TRBJ2-7|NA|NA
CASSEEGLSYYEQYF
TGTGCCAGCAGTGAAGAGGGACTTTCTTACTACGAGCAGTACTTC
>TRBV30|TRBJ2-7|TRBD1|NA
CAWSLRDRDMGEQYF
TGTGCCTGGAGCCTCCGGGACAGGGATATGGGGGAGCAGTACTTC
>TRBV3-1/TRBV3-2|TRBJ1-5|TRBD1|NA
CASSQQGANQPQHF
TGTGCCAGCAGCCAACAGGGGGCCAATCAGCCCCAGCATTTT
>TRBV3-1/TRBV3-2|TRBJ1-5|NA|NA
CASSQDRVVQPQHF
TGTGCCAGCAGCCAAGATCGGGTTGTACAGCCCCAGCATTTT
>TRBV9|TRBJ1-1|NA|NA
CASSTPGTTFF
TGTGCCAGCAGCACTCCGGGGACAACTTTCTTT
>TRBV7-9|TRBJ2-7|TRBD1|NA
CASSDRGPWEQYF
TGTGCCAGCAGTGACAGGGGGCCTTGGGAGCAGTACTTC
>TRBV25-1|TRBJ1-1|TRBD1|NA
CASSESTGTANTEAFF
TGTGCCAGCAGTGAATCCACCGGGACAGCCAACACTGAAGCTTTCTTT
>TRBV15|TRBJ2-2|NA|NA
CATSTAGNTGELFF
TGTGCCACCAGCACGGCGGGGAACACCGGGGAGCTGTTTTTT
>TRBV7-9|TRBJ2-1|TRBD2|once
CASSLDGLAGNEQFF
TGTGCCAGCAGCTTAGACGGGCTAGCGGGAAATGAGCAGTTCTTC
>TRBV7-6|TRBJ1-1|TRBD1|NA
CASSSGQGITEAFF
TGTGCCAGCAGCTCCGGACAGGGCATTACTGAAGCTTTCTTT
>TRBV2|TRBJ2-1|TRBD2|NA
CASSEARAGVYNEQFF
TGTGCCAGCAGTGAAGCGCGAGCGGGGGTTTACAATGAGCAGTTCTTC
>TRBV3-1/TRBV3-2|TRBJ2-5|TRBD2|NA
CASSQDGLAAETQYF
TGTGCCAGCAGCCAAGATGGACTAGCAGCCGAGACCCAGTACTTC
>TRBV7-9|TRBJ2-7|TRBD1|NA
CASRKTGLTYEQYF
TGTGCCAGCAGGAAGACAGGGTTAACCTACGAGCAGTACTTC
>TRBV2|TRBJ2-5|NA|NA
CASSKSGETQYF
TGTGCCAGCAGTAAGAGCGGAGAGACCCAGTACTTC
>TRBV11-2|TRBJ2-7|TRBD1|NA
CASSLRQGVSYEQYF
TGTGCCAGCAGCTTAAGACAGGGCGTCTCCTACGAGCAGTACTTC
>TRBV9|TRBJ2-7|TRBD2|once
CASSPGLAGGLTYF
TGTGCCAGCAGCCCGGGACTAGCGGGGGGACTTACGTACTTC
>TRBV19|TRBJ2-7|NA|NA
CASSNQGYEQYF
TGTGCCAGTAGTAATCAGGGGTACGAGCAGTACTTC
>TRBV9|TRBJ2-3|TRBD2|NA
CASSVVAGDWLGGDTQYF
TGTGCCAGCAGCGTAGTGGCGGGGGATTGGTTGGGTGGAGATACGCAGTATTTT
>TRBV19|TRBJ2-7|TRBD1|NA
CASSAQTGTGGLEQYF
TGTGCCAGTAGCGCCCAAACCGGGACAGGGGGCCTCGAGCAGTACTTC
>TRBV6-1|TRBJ1-4|NA|NA
CASSEPGWGEKLFF
TGTGCCAGCAGTGAACCAGGGTGGGGTGAAAAACTGTTTTTT
>TRBV9|TRBJ2-7|TRBD2|NA
CASSVAASGAGEQYF
TGTGCCAGCAGCGTAGCGGCTAGCGGGGCGGGAGAGCAGTACTTC
>TRBV7-2|TRBJ2-1|TRBD2|NA
CASSLQAAGGGSGEQFF
TGTGCCAGCAGCTTACAGGCCGCGGGGGGTGGGAGTGGTGAGCAGTTCTTC
>TRBV7-8|TRBJ2-7|NA|NA
CASSLESTYEQYF
TGTGCCAGCAGCTTAGAATCTACCTACGAGCAGTACTTC
>TRBV28|TRBJ2-4|NA|NA
CASSYDSIGWSKNIQYF
TGTGCCAGCAGTTACGACAGCATCGGGTGGTCCAAAAACATTCAGTACTTC
>TRBV7-9|TRBJ2-2|TRBD1|few
CASSLGQGAYTGELFF
TGTGCCAGCAGCTTAGGACAGGGGGCGTATACCGGGGAGCTGTTTTTT
>TRBV20-1|TRBJ2-5|TRBD2|NA
CSACGEGETQYF
TGCAGTGCTTGTGGGGAGGGAGAGACCCAGTACTTC
>TRBV28|TRBJ1-4|NA|NA
CASSPPRGEKLFF
TGTGCCAGCAGTCCCCCTAGAGGGGAAAAACTGTTTTTT
>TRBV5-5|TRBJ2-7|NA|NA
CASSPLGAYEQYF
TGTGCCAGCAGCCCCCTAGGGGCCTACGAGCAGTACTTC
>TRBV3-1/TRBV3-2|TRBJ2-7|NA|NA
CASSQGPGLSYEQYF
TGTGCCAGCAGCCAAGGTCCCGGGTTATCCTACGAGCAGTACTTC
>TRBV7-3|TRBJ2-6|NA|NA
CASSLRAGTGANVLTF
TGTGCCAGCAGTTTAAGGGCCGGAACTGGGGCCAACGTCCTGACTTTC
>TRBV29-1|TRBJ2-1|NA|NA
CSVVTAYNEQFF
TGCAGCGTTGTGACAGCATACAATGAGCAGTTCTTC
>TRBV6-5|TRBJ1-1|NA|NA
CASSLKRGTEAFF
TGTGCCAGCAGTTTGAAGAGGGGGACTGAAGCTTTCTTT
>TRBV29-1|TRBJ2-7|TRBD1|NA
CSAEQGHEQYF
TGCAGCGCCGAACAGGGGCACGAGCAGTACTTC
>TRBV28|TRBJ1-4|TRBD1|NA
CASSPGTGAGEKLFF
TGTGCCAGCAGTCCCGGGACAGGGGCAGGTGAAAAACTGTTTTTT
>TRBV19|TRBJ2-3|TRBD1|NA
CASSRDSEDTQYF
TGTGCCAGTAGCCGGGACAGTGAAGATACGCAGTATTTT
>TRBV29-1|TRBJ2-3|TRBD2|NA
CSVGSGGAYVQYF
TGCAGCGTTGGTAGCGGGGGGGCCTACGTGCAGTATTTT
>TRBV7-9|TRBJ2-1|TRBD2|NA
CASSGRRLAGGNNEQFF
TGTGCCAGCAGCGGCCGGCGACTAGCGGGGGGGAACAATGAGCAGTTCTTC
>TRBV9|TRBJ2-7|TRBD2|NA
CASSVGSGTSYEQYF
TGTGCCAGCAGCGTAGGAAGCGGGACGTCCTACGAGCAGTACTTC
>TRBV19|TRBJ1-1|NA|NA
CASSIGQNTEAFF
TGTGCCAGTAGTATAGGGCAGAACACTGAAGCTTTCTTT
>TRBV27|TRBJ2-3|TRBD2|NA
CASSSNPGLVGEDTQYF
TGTGCCAGCAGTTCAAACCCCGGACTAGTAGGTGAAGATACGCAGTATTTT
>TRBV10-2|TRBJ2-7|TRBD1|NA
CASRGQGLPLQYF
TGCGCCAGCCGGGGACAGGGCCTTCCTCTGCAGTACTTC
>TRBV5-6|TRBJ2-7|TRBD2|NA
CASSLEAGAYEQYF
TGTGCCAGCAGCTTGGAGGCGGGGGCCTACGAGCAGTACTTC
>TRBV27|TRBJ1-6|NA|NA
CASRASYRAPLHF
TGTGCCAGCAGGGCGTCCTACAGGGCTCCCCTCCACTTT